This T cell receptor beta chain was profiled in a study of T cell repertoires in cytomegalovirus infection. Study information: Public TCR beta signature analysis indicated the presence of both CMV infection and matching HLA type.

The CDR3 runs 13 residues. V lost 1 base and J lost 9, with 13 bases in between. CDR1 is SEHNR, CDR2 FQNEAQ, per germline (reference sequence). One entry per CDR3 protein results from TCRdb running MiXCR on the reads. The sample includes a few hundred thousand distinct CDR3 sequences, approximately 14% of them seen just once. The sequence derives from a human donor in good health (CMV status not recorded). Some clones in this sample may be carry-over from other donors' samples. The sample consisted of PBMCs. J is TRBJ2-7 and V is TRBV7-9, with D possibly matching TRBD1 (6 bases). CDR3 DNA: TGTGCCAGCAGCTTAGGGGTACAGGGCGGGCAGTACTTC. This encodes CASSLGVQGGQYF.